The entry below gives a single T cell receptor beta chain sequence along with its context. Which antigen it targets is not known. Base qualities are not at hand, and no much larger clone is one base apart. The collaborating institutions used their own protocols to collect whole blood in K2EDTA tubes. Collaborator samples were shipped for TCRbeta analysis as frozen whole blood, isolated PBMCs, or DNA extracted from either sample type. The germline V gene specifies SGHDT as CDR1 and YYEEEE as CDR2. Including cysteine and phenylalanine, the CDR3 has 15 amino acids. Solely the CDR3 DNA is kept, with 45 bases framed from the first base. V is reduced by 3 bases and J by 2 bases, leaving a spacing of 15 bases between them. This sample stems from a study of blood T cell repertoires in COVID-19 (dated by TCRdb to the early 2020s). About the full investigation: Samples from collaborators originated in the United States, Italy and Spain and spanned both the acute and convalescent phases of COVID-19. The prospective study material was composed of cDNA or gDNA derived from T cells, B-cell-depleted T cells, or PBMCs. The dataset comprised deeply sampled blood TCRbeta repertoires from subjects exposed to, actively infected with, or recovered from COVID-19. A freely available public database, intended as a resource for researchers studying the immune response to SARS-CoV-2, is where the repertoires were released. The samples were drawn from the first 160 participants of the ongoing ImmuneRACE study and from over a thousand subjects provided by 6 global collaborators. The sample metadata nearly always contained a de-identified subject ID, COVID-19 status, age in years and sex. Where available, HLA class I and class II types were obtained from metadata supplied by the sample provider rather than from assay-based typing.

The paper's findings and limits, for the study overall: How much clinical and demographic metadata was included differed by source and by participant, and the metadata was provided uncurated.

TCRbeta CDR3 regions were amplified from genomic DNA by means of the immunoSEQ Assay, a bias-controlled multiplex PCR. The published analysis was carried out like this. The number of nucleated cells in each sample was estimated from the amplification of reference gene primers within the assay. Sequence reads were collapsed and filtered to measure the absolute abundance of every unique TCRbeta CDR3 rearrangement. For each sample, productive Simpson clonality was calculated as the square root of Simpson's diversity index over productive rearrangements. Drawn from immuneACCESS, this table holds only the in-frame rearrangements with V and J called that TCRdb kept. Clones are partly lost; checked studies trace under half to an unresolved V gene and leave the rest unexplained. V and J calls plus clone size are reproduced from that table; the DNA served to infer D and trimming. The sample data list around 130,000 clones, and around 89% of these were observed just once. Of the sample, roughly 18% is held by the ten largest clones.

The source material was peripheral blood. In this chain, TRBV5-6 is recombined with TRBJ2-7; 5 matching bases give a weak D call of TRBD1. The source is a man aged 50 to 60 with active or convalescent COVID-19. The CDR3 corresponds to CASSSLPDSTYEQYF. The nucleotide sequence reads TGTGCCAGCAGCTCCCTCCCAGACAGTACCTACGAGCAGTACTTC. With all but the CDR3 taken from the reference TRBV5-6 and TRBJ2-7 genes, the full variable domain is: DAGVTQSPTHLIKTRGQQVTLRCSPKSGHDTVSWYQQALGQGPQFIFQYYEEEERQRGNFPDRFSGHQFPNYSSELNVNALLLGDSALYLCASSSLPDSTYEQYFGPGTRLTVT.